The 30 T cell receptor beta chains listed next were all sequenced from one sample in a study of synovial regulatory T cells in juvenile arthritis. TCRdb keeps only in-frame clones here, not all; method: immunoSEQ multiplex PCR. This table lists 6,800 or so clones. The material sequenced was Treg cells from blood. The subset was: remaining (HLA-DR-negative) circulating blood Treg cells. The receptors were sampled from a donor under 30 with juvenile idiopathic arthritis.

This CDR3 reads CASSDQETQYF. The V call is TRBV18, the J call TRBJ2-5. CDR1 is KGHSH and CDR2 is LQKENI in the germline V gene. The CDR3 contains 11 residues. DNA is not recorded here.

V gene TRBV15 combines with J gene TRBJ1-1; the D call of TRBD1 rests on TCRdb alone, since no DNA is present to check it. The CDR3 loop spans 16 amino acids. Only the protein is available. Germline-derived CDR1 and CDR2 are LNHNV and YYDKDF (reference sequence). CDR3 sequence: CATSGGQGDLGTEAFF.

This chain connects TRBV28 to TRBJ2-7; TCRdb's D call of TRBD1 is untestable without DNA. CDR3 length: 14 residues. This entry has no DNA. Germline values: CDR1 MDHEN, CDR2 SYDVKM. The CDR3 sequence: CASSFPGWSYEQYF.

This CDR3 is CASSLVGQRGETQYF. The rearrangement joins TRBV5-4 to TRBJ2-5; without DNA, the TCRdb call of TRBD2 cannot be checked. The CDR3 runs 15 residues. Only the protein is on record. Germline V gene data show CDR1 as SGHNT and CDR2 as YYREEE (reference sequence).

This chain links TRBV21-1 with TRBJ1-1. TRBV21-1 represents a pseudogene. The length of the CDR3 is 13 residues. No DNA was logged. This chain's CDR3 is CASSKAGGTEAFF.

The genes are TRBV4-2 and TRBJ2-5; TCRdb calls TRBD1, which cannot be checked without DNA. This CDR3 is built from 14 residues. No DNA appears here. Germline V lookup: CDR1 LGHNA, CDR2 YNFKEQ. The CDR3 sequence is CASSPDRGGETQYF.

V gene TRBV7-8 combines with J gene TRBJ2-3; the D call of TRBD2 rests on TCRdb alone, since no DNA is present to check it. The CDR3 loop spans 16 amino acids. DNA for this receptor is not on file. Germline values: CDR1 SGHVS, CDR2 FQNEAQ. This CDR3 is CASSLARILSTDTQYF.

CDR3 in amino acids: CATQPAAKNIQYF. This sequence joins TRBV28 and TRBJ2-4. Germline V gene sequence: CDR1 MDHEN, CDR2 SYDVKM. This CDR3 spans 13 amino acids. The DNA sequence is not available.

The chain joins TRBV5-1 to TRBJ2-7; TCRdb names TRBD2, which stays unverified in the absence of DNA. CDR3 length: 13 amino acids. The DNA is unrecorded. Germline V lookup: CDR1 SGHRS, CDR2 YFSETQ. CDR3 residues: CASSLTSDYEQYF. Based on the CDR3 plus reference TRBV5-1 and TRBJ2-7, the full variable domain is KAGVTQTPRYLIKTRGQQVTLSCSPISGHRSVSWYQQTPGQGLQFLFEYFSETQRNKGNFPGRFSGRQFSNSRSEMNVSTLELGDSALYLCASSLTSDYEQYFGPGTRLTVT.

The rearrangement uses TRBV2 and TRBJ1-1; TCRdb names TRBD1, which stays unverified in the absence of DNA. Germline CDR1 and CDR2: SNHLY and FYNNEI. The CDR3 is 13 amino acids. There is no recorded DNA. This CDR3 reads CASSEASGTEAFF.

CDR3 sequence: CASSLYPRDSPLHF. The chain links TRBV28 to TRBJ1-6. The CDR3 sequence is 14 residues long. No DNA accompanies this entry. Germline loops: CDR1 MDHEN, CDR2 SYDVKM.

The rearrangement joins TRBV11-3 to TRBJ2-1. Per germline, CDR1 SGHNT and CDR2 YENEEA. The CDR3 is made up of 14 amino acids. No nucleotide data were recorded. The CDR3 sequence is CASSSRDHYNEQFF.

V usage is TRBV5-1 and J usage is TRBJ2-7; as DNA is missing, the TRBD1 call by TCRdb cannot be tested. Germline assignment: CDR1 SGHRS and CDR2 YFSETQ. CDR3 length: 15 amino acids. No DNA accompanies this entry. CDR3 sequence reads: CASSLRQGHAYEQYF.

This clone registers medium-sized (0.01 to 0.1%) by frequency. The chain uses TRBV7-2 and TRBJ1-2; TCRdb's D call of TRBD1 is untestable without DNA. Germline lookup yields CDR1 SGHTA and CDR2 FQGNSA. The CDR3 is 13 residues long. No DNA is given. CDR3 protein: CASSLAGANGYTF. The full variable domain, its missing parts supplied by reference TRBV7-2 and TRBJ1-2, is GAGVSQSPSNKVTEKGKDVELRCDPISGHTALYWYRQSLGQGLEFLIYFQGNSAPDKSGLPSDRFSAERTGGSVSTLTIQRTQQEDSAVYLCASSLAGANGYTFGSGTRLTVV.

The chain has TRBV5-1 and TRBJ2-5; TCRdb lists TRBD2, though no DNA is available to test this call. Germline V CDR1 and CDR2: SGHRS, YFSETQ. The CDR3 loop spans 13 amino acids. There is no recorded DNA. The CDR3 is CASSPTGQETQYF. The variable domain in full, completed from reference TRBV5-1 and TRBJ2-5, reads KAGVTQTPRYLIKTRGQQVTLSCSPISGHRSVSWYQQTPGQGLQFLFEYFSETQRNKGNFPGRFSGRQFSNSRSEMNVSTLELGDSALYLCASSPTGQETQYFGPGTRLLVL.

This chain uses TRBV28 with TRBJ1-5; TCRdb lists TRBD1, though no DNA is available to test this call. The CDR3 has 18 amino acids. The coding DNA is unavailable. The germline V gene encodes CDR1 MDHEN and CDR2 SYDVKM. This CDR3 reads CASSLSQTGSHSNQPQHF.

The chain has TRBV2 and TRBJ1-2. Germline V CDR1 and CDR2: SNHLY, FYNNEI. The CDR3 extends over 14 amino acids. No DNA has been recorded. The chain's CDR3 is CASSQRRDAKGYTF. Filled out from reference TRBV2 and TRBJ1-2, the complete variable domain reads EPEVTQTPSHQVTQMGQEVILRCVPISNHLYFYWYRQILGQKVEFLVSFYNNEISEKSEIFDDQFSVERPDGSNFTLKIRSTKLEDSAMYFCASSQRRDAKGYTFGSGTRLTVV.

The J gene is TRBJ2-6, the V gene TRBV28; there is no DNA to check the TCRdb D call of TRBD1. CDR1 and CDR2 from the germline V gene are MDHEN and SYDVKM. This CDR3 region has 18 residues. There is no recorded DNA. CDR3 residues: CASSFPGQGLSGANVLTF.

The rearrangement joins TRBV7-9 to TRBJ1-2. This CDR3 region has 13 residues. No DNA sequence was recorded. Germline V gives CDR1 SEHNR, CDR2 FQNEAQ (reference sequence). The CDR3 here is CASSHGPGDGYTF.

The chain recombines TRBV11-2 with TRBJ2-2. The CDR3 extends over 14 amino acids. There is no recorded DNA. Germline CDR1 SGHAT, CDR2 FQNNGV. The CDR3 sequence: CASRDRANTGELFF. Full variable domain (outside the CDR3, taken from reference TRBV11-2 and TRBJ2-2): EAGVAQSPRYKIIEKRQSVAFWCNPISGHATLYWYQQILGQGPKLLIQFQNNGVVDDSQLPKDRFSAERLKGVDSTLKIQPAKLEDSAVYLCASRDRANTGELFFGEGSRLTVL.

The genes are TRBV5-1 and TRBJ1-2; TCRdb outputs TRBD1, but without DNA this stays unchecked. Germline values: CDR1 SGHRS, CDR2 YFSETQ. The CDR3 is 18 residues long. A DNA sequence was not provided. The CDR3 spells CASSPRKETGGISYGYTF.

The rearrangement joins TRBV6-5 to TRBJ1-1; TCRdb lists TRBD1, though no DNA is available to test this call. Germline assignment: CDR1 MNHEY and CDR2 SVGAGI. This CDR3 has 13 amino acids. DNA is not on record. CDR3 protein: CASSIQGNTEAFF.

The chain joins TRBV5-1 to TRBJ1-2. The germline V gene has CDR1 SGHRS and CDR2 YFSETQ. CDR3 size: 14 residues. Only the protein is available. The CDR3 here is CASSPEIPGDGYTF.

The chain has TRBV9 and TRBJ1-6. Germline V gene lookup returns CDR1 SGDLS and CDR2 YYNGEE. This CDR3 spans 13 amino acids. No DNA was logged. CDR3 region: CASSVNYNSPLHF.

The chain couples TRBV13 to TRBJ2-1. The CDR3 sequence is 17 residues long. The record lacks a DNA sequence. Germline values: CDR1 PRHDT, CDR2 FYEKMQ (reference sequence). CDR3 residues: CASSFPRAWTRYNEQFF.

The chain uses TRBV7-9 and TRBJ2-7; TCRdb's D call of TRBD1 is untestable without DNA. Per the germline V gene, CDR1 is SEHNR and CDR2 is FQNEAQ (reference sequence). The CDR3 contains 17 residues. DNA for this receptor is not on file. CDR3 in amino acids: CASSPSAQGFSSYEQYF.

J is TRBJ2-7 and V is TRBV7-8. Germline V gives CDR1 SGHVS, CDR2 FQNEAQ. CDR3 size: 13 residues. No DNA appears here. CDR3 loop: CASSNRLSYEQYF.

The CDR3 loop is CASSLKPRLPNQPQHF. The rearrangement links TRBV27 to TRBJ1-5. The CDR3 extends over 16 amino acids. No DNA was logged. Per the germline V gene, CDR1 is MNHEY and CDR2 is SMNVEV (reference sequence).

The chain recombines TRBV28 with TRBJ1-2; the D call of TRBD1 rests on TCRdb alone, since no DNA is present to check it. The CDR3 extends over 15 amino acids. No DNA sequence is on record. Germline values: CDR1 MDHEN, CDR2 SYDVKM. CDR3 loop: CASSFPGISNYGYTF.

The chain links TRBV5-6 to TRBJ1-6; the TCRdb call, TRBD1, lacks DNA for checking. There are 15 residues in the CDR3. No DNA is given. CDR1 SGHDT and CDR2 YYEEEE come from the germline V gene. CDR3 region: CASSRERDNYSPLHF.